The source of this TCR beta chain is a study of response to subunit inactivated influenza vaccine. TCRdb used MiXCR to reprocess the RT-PCR reads, holding one entry per CDR3 protein. The sample lists fewer than 600,000 distinct CDR3 sequences, around 7.9% occurring once. Findings of the study overall: The authors suggested that every seasonal influenza vaccination recruits few new T cells.

V was clipped by 0 bases and J by 0 bases, with 17 bases between them. The CDR3 totals 18 residues. Germline assignment: CDR1 MGHRA and CDR2 YSYEKL. On this clonotype itself: Its antigen is currently unknown.

V usage is TRBV4-1 and J usage is TRBJ2-5, with TRBD1 as a possible D gene (7 bases). The sequences come from PBMCs from blood, collected less than 30 months after vaccination. This receptor was obtained from a man between 50 and 75 years old who received an inactivated influenza vaccine. As DNA, the CDR3 is TGCGCCAGCAGCCAAGATCCGCCCAGGGGGGCGTACCAAGAGACCCAGTACTTC. This translates into CASSQDPPRGAYQETQYF.